This TCR beta chain was captured in a study of PD-L1 blockade in urothelial cancer. Study overall: Patients took up atezolizumab in the mid-2010s at 1,200 mg intravenously every 3 weeks. Typically, measured as a median, blood samples had 150,000 or so T cells.

The authors spiked synthetic TCR analog templates into each PCR. TCRdb keeps only in-frame clones here, not all; method: immunoSEQ multiplex PCR. The table includes about 120,000 clones, around 88% detected once. V gave up 4 bases and J gave up 6 bases, with 17 bases separating them. The CDR3 totals 16 residues. The V gene's germline CDR1 is SGHRS and CDR2 YFSETQ. Time point given: peripheral blood 6 weeks after treatment start. The clonotype comes from a man aged 50 to 59 with urothelial cancer. The input for sequencing was PBMCs, taken around atezolizumab (anti-PD-L1) treatment. The chain is built from TRBV5-1 and TRBJ1-6; D uncertain. CDR3 in DNA: TGCGCCAGCAGCCTATCCCCCTTTACGCCTAATTCACCCCTCCACTTT. Protein sequence: CASSLSPFTPNSPLHF.